This TCR beta chain was retrieved from a study of T cells in Graves' hyperthyroidism and ophthalmopathy. RNA transcripts gave rise to amplified TCR beta CDR3 regions. The HTBI primer set served for first-round RT-PCR of the TCR CDR3. TCRdb reprocessed the multiplex PCR reads via MiXCR and lists one record per CDR3 protein. The table records 360,000 or so distinct CDR3 sequences, around 18% of them present only once. Uncontrolled infections, other autoimmune diseases, pregnancy or lactation led to exclusion of patients. In making diagnoses, clinical symptoms, serum thyroxine and TRAb, thyroid ultrasound and orbital computed tomography were all used. The germline CDR1 and CDR2 sequences are GTSNPN and SVGIG (reference sequence). The CDR3 covers 16 residues. V shed 0 bases and J 2 bases; nucleotides not matched to a gene: 6.

V usage is TRBV30 and J usage is TRBJ2-5, with TRBD1 matching 10 bases. Sequenced input: blood. The receptor was isolated from a woman aged 40-49 years with Graves' ophthalmopathy. CDR3 sequence: CAWSVPGQGTQETQYF. The CDR3 DNA reads as TGTGCCTGGAGTGTACCGGGACAGGGGACGCAAGAGACCCAGTACTTC.